Presented here are 27 T cell receptor beta chains from one specimen sequenced in a study of shared clonotypes between healthy human individuals. The method was immunoSEQ multiplex PCR; TCRdb's version includes in-frame clones alone and lacks a portion of them. Of fewer than 1.8 million clones listed, around 98.5% are singletons. The sequenced sample was naive CD4+ T cells sorted from blood. This sample's subset: CD45RA+ positively selected. Receptors were obtained from a man aged 25-45 years in good health.

CDR3 residues: CASSFHRGSGELFF. The CDR3 DNA reads as TGTGCCAGCAGTTTTCACAGGGGGTCAGGGGAGCTGTTTTTT. This chain links TRBV28 with TRBJ2-2, with 8 bases aligning to TRBD1. Per the germline V gene, CDR1 is MDHEN and CDR2 is SYDVKM. V lost 3 bases and J lost 8; bases outside the gene matches: 5. The CDR3 is made up of 14 amino acids.

The gene calls are TRBV7-2 and TRBJ2-3; D perhaps matches TRBD2 (5 bases). From germline, CDR1 is SGHTA and CDR2 FQGNSA. There are 15 residues in the CDR3. V was clipped by 2 bases and J by 4 bases, with 13 bases between them. CDR3 residues: CASSLLAGGSDTQYF. The DNA of the CDR3 is TGTGCCAGCAGCTTACTCGCCGGAGGATCAGATACGCAGTATTTT. The full variable domain, rest sourced from reference TRBV7-2 and TRBJ2-3, is GAGVSQSPSNKVTEKGKDVELRCDPISGHTALYWYRQSLGQGLEFLIYFQGNSAPDKSGLPSDRFSAERTGGSVSTLTIQRTQQEDSAVYLCASSLLAGGSDTQYFGPGTRLTVL.

The rearrangement joins TRBV2 to TRBJ2-5, with 7 bases matching TRBD2. V gave up 7 bases and J gave up 4 bases; unmatched junction bases: 15. Germline CDR1 is SNHLY and CDR2 is FYNNEI. This CDR3 comprises 16 residues. CDR3 loop: CASKGGAGRVGETQYF. The CDR3 DNA is TGTGCCAGCAAAGGAGGAGCAGGGAGGGTCGGAGAGACCCAGTACTTC.

The chain uses TRBV10-3 and TRBJ2-4, with 10 bases matching TRBD2. The CDR3 contains 14 residues. The J segment lost 8 bases and the V segment lost 4 bases, leaving 5 bases of the junction unmatched. In germline, CDR1 is ENHRY, CDR2 SYGVKD. CDR3 loop: CAISGTSGGDIQYF. DNA of the CDR3: TGTGCCATCAGTGGGACTAGCGGCGGAGACATTCAGTACTTC.

This rearrangement joins TRBV5-1 to TRBJ2-7; tentatively, D is TRBD2 (6 bases). Between the trimmed V and J ends, which lost 0 bases and 2 bases, there was a span of 27 bases. CDR3 length: 20 residues. Germline CDR1 SGHRS, CDR2 YFSETQ. The CDR3 spells CASSLDPRDGGLRFAYEQYF. The CDR3 DNA follows: TGCGCCAGCAGCTTGGACCCCCGGGACGGGGGTTTAAGATTTGCCTACGAGCAGTACTTC.

The chain is built from TRBV18 and TRBJ2-1; 7 bases are a match to TRBD2. Germline CDR1 KGHSH, CDR2 LQKENI. V gave up 3 bases and J gave up 6 bases; unmatched junction bases: 5. CDR3 length: 14 residues. The DNA for the CDR3 is TGTGCCAGCTCACCGCGGGAGTTCGGCAATGAGCAGTTCTTC. It is translated as CASSPREFGNEQFF.

CDR3 in amino acids: CASSLSFGAQISEQFF. CDR3 coding DNA: TGTGCCAGCAGCTTGTCTTTCGGGGCTCAAATTTCTGAGCAGTTCTTC. This chain connects TRBV5-8 to TRBJ2-1; D might be TRBD1 or TRBD2, each matching 5 bases. CDR3 length equals 16 residues. The V gene lost 1 base and the J gene lost 9 bases, with 20 bases spanning the gap. The germline V gene encodes CDR1 SGHTS and CDR2 YDEGEE. Supplemented by reference TRBV5-8 and TRBJ2-1, the full variable domain reads EAGVTQSPTHLIKTRGQQATLRCSPISGHTSVYWYQQALGLGLQFLLWYDEGEERNRGNFPPRFSGRQFPNYSSELNVNALELEDSALYLCASSLSFGAQISEQFFGPGTRLTVL.

The V gene is TRBV28, the J gene TRBJ1-5; D is ambiguous. Per the germline V gene, CDR1 is MDHEN and CDR2 is SYDVKM. The CDR3 sequence is 16 residues long. The V and J ends lost 8 bases and 2 bases respectively, with 19 bases between them. Here the CDR3 DNA reads TGTGCCAGCGTTAAGATGGGGATGCGAGGCAATCAGCCCCAGCATTTT. It translates to CASVKMGMRGNQPQHF.

The rearrangement uses TRBV9 and TRBJ2-2; 10 bases align to TRBD1. CDR3 length equals 16 residues. After removal of 4 bases from V and 5 bases from J, the junction contained 8 bases not matched to a gene. Germline V CDR1 and CDR2: SGDLS, YYNGEE. The CDR3 loop reads CASSREPGQGTGELFF. For the CDR3, the DNA is TGTGCCAGCAGCCGAGAGCCGGGACAGGGGACCGGGGAGCTGTTTTTT.

The sample holds one count of this clone. The V gene is TRBV4-3, the J gene TRBJ2-1; D gene ambiguous. Trimming cost V 3 bases and J 0 bases, with 9 bases left between them. CDR1 is LGHNA and CDR2 is YSLEER in the germline V gene. This CDR3 region has 15 residues. CDR3 amino acids: CASSQTQSSYNEQFF. For the CDR3, the DNA is TGCGCCAGCAGCCAGACCCAGAGCTCCTACAATGAGCAGTTCTTC.

The rearrangement joins TRBV9 to TRBJ1-1; the D gene is possibly TRBD1 (5 bases). Deletions cut 0 bases from V and 1 base from J, with 19 bases between. The CDR3 runs to 18 residues. Germline V gene sequence: CDR1 SGDLS, CDR2 YYNGEE. The CDR3 coding sequence is TGTGCCAGCAGCGTAGGATTTATGGGACGGGAGAAGAACACTGAAGCTTTCTTT. As protein: CASSVGFMGREKNTEAFF.

This sequence joins TRBV2 and TRBJ2-5; the match to TRBD2 covers 8 bases. The ends lost 8 bases at V and 3 bases at J; junction bases unmatched: 8. The CDR3 contains 14 residues. From germline, CDR1 is SNHLY and CDR2 FYNNEI. CDR3 protein: CASLPGLAKETQYF. The CDR3, as DNA: TGTGCCAGCCTGCCAGGACTAGCAAAAGAGACCCAGTACTTC.

The chain employs TRBV7-9 and TRBJ2-6; 7 bases fit TRBD1. From germline, CDR1 is SEHNR and CDR2 FQNEAQ (reference sequence). Trimming removed 3 bases from V and 0 bases from J; junction bases left unmatched: 8. The CDR3 length is 18 residues. CDR3 amino acids: CASSFYRGDASGANVLTF. The CDR3 coding sequence is TGTGCCAGCAGCTTTTACAGGGGCGATGCCTCTGGGGCCAACGTCCTGACTTTC.

With respect to this clone: The same CDR3 arises from other DNA sequences in this sample as well. The chain couples TRBV5-1 to TRBJ2-7, with TRBD2 as a possible D gene (6 bases). V lost 1 base to trimming and J lost 0 bases, with 11 bases between them. Germline loops: CDR1 SGHRS, CDR2 YFSETQ. The CDR3 loop spans 15 amino acids. DNA for the CDR3: TGCGCCAGCAGCTTGTTTGGCGGGACCTCCTACGAGCAGTACTTC. This sequence encodes CASSLFGGTSYEQYF.

Concerning this clone itself: The identical CDR3 is also encoded by other nucleotide sequences in the sample. The chain combines TRBV7-9 with TRBJ1-4; D unclear. V lost 4 bases, J lost 8 bases, and 8 bases lay in between. In germline, CDR1 is SEHNR, CDR2 FQNEAQ (reference sequence). The CDR3 has 12 amino acids. CDR3 DNA sequence: TGTGCCAGCAGCTCGACGGGGGAAAAACTGTTTTTT. Its protein product is CASSSTGEKLFF. The whole variable domain, remainder taken from reference TRBV7-9 and TRBJ1-4, is DTGVSQNPRHKITKRGQNVTFRCDPISEHNRLYWYRQTLGQGPEFLTYFQNEAQLEKSRLLSDRFSAERPKGSFSTLEIQRTEQGDSAMYLCASSSTGEKLFFGSGTQLSVL.

On this clone: Its ends do not fully match the called genes, so a read error is possible. The chain carries TRBV9 and TRBJ2-7, with 11 bases identical to TRBD2. Looked up from germline, CDR1 is SGDLS and CDR2 is YYNGEE. CDR3 size: 15 residues. The CDR3 DNA is TGTGCCAGCAGCCTCACTAGCGGGAGTTACTACGGGCAGTACTTC. Translation gives CASSLTSGSYYGQYF.

J is TRBJ1-5 and V is TRBV7-8, with D uncertain. CDR3 length: 15 residues. Per germline, CDR1 SGHVS and CDR2 FQNEAQ. The V end lost 1 base, the J end lost 7 bases, and 14 bases lay between the germline ends. CDR3 nucleotide sequence: TGTGCCAGCAGCTTAGGCTTGAGGGAGCGACAGCCCCAGCATTTT. Translation gives CASSLGLRERQPQHF. Using reference TRBV7-8 and TRBJ1-5 for the parts outside the CDR3, the full variable domain is GAGVSQSPRYKVAKRGQDVALRCDPISGHVSLFWYQQALGQGPEFLTYFQNEAQLDKSGLPSDRFFAERPEGSVSTLKIQRTQQEDSAVYLCASSLGLRERQPQHFGDGTRLSIL.

The chain has TRBV28 and TRBJ1-2, with D possibly being TRBD1 (6 bases). Germline CDR1 MDHEN, CDR2 SYDVKM. The CDR3 loop spans 13 amino acids. Trimming stripped 6 bases from V and 1 base from J, with 9 bases between. CDR3 DNA: TGTGCCAGCAGCCCCAGGGGTAACTATGGCTACACCTTC. Translated: CASSPRGNYGYTF.

The chain couples TRBV18 to TRBJ2-1, with 10 nucleotides matching TRBD2. CDR1 is KGHSH and CDR2 is LQKENI in the germline V gene. The CDR3 covers 15 residues. The V gene end was trimmed by 3 bases and the J gene end by 5 bases; junction bases not matched to a gene: 4. The CDR3 nucleotides read TGTGCCAGCTCACCCGGGACTAGCGTCGACAATGAGCAGTTCTTC. This codes for CASSPGTSVDNEQFF. Filled out from reference TRBV18 and TRBJ2-1, the complete variable domain reads NAGVMQNPRHLVRRRGQEARLRCSPMKGHSHVYWYRQLPEEGLKFMVYLQKENIIDESGMPKERFSAEFPKEGPSILRIQQVVRGDSAAYFCASSPGTSVDNEQFFGPGTRLTVL.

The V gene is TRBV5-1, the J gene TRBJ2-5; D remains unclear. Trimming took 0 bases from V and 9 from J, leaving 21 bases between them. Germline assignment: CDR1 SGHRS and CDR2 YFSETQ. This CDR3 spans 16 amino acids. DNA for the CDR3: TGCGCCAGCAGCTTGGCCTTAACAGAGCCCGGGTCGGCCCAGTACTTC. Amino acid sequence: CASSLALTEPGSAQYF. The full variable domain, with the rest looked up from reference TRBV5-1 and TRBJ2-5, is KAGVTQTPRYLIKTRGQQVTLSCSPISGHRSVSWYQQTPGQGLQFLFEYFSETQRNKGNFPGRFSGRQFSNSRSEMNVSTLELGDSALYLCASSLALTEPGSAQYFGPGTRLLVL.

The chain uses TRBV5-1 and TRBJ1-5; D remains unclear. Looked up from germline, CDR1 is SGHRS and CDR2 is YFSETQ. V lost 0 bases, J lost 9 bases, and 16 bases lay in between. The CDR3 length is 15 residues. In nucleotides, the CDR3 is TGCGCCAGCAGCTTGGATGAGGGCGCAGGACGGCCCCAGCATTTT. It codes for CASSLDEGAGRPQHF.

This chain links TRBV27 with TRBJ2-6; 8 nucleotides match TRBD1. V was clipped by 5 bases and J by 0 bases; unmatched bases: 15. The CDR3 totals 20 residues. Per germline, CDR1 MNHEY and CDR2 SMNVEV (reference sequence). The CDR3 nucleotides are TGTGCCAGCAGTAGCTCTCTCGGACAGGGTGAGCTCTCTGGGGCCAACGTCCTGACTTTC. It encodes CASSSSLGQGELSGANVLTF.

The chain couples TRBV12-5 to TRBJ2-5, with 11 nucleotides matching TRBD2. V shed 1 base and J 4 bases; nucleotides not matched to a gene: 2. Germline V gives CDR1 LGHNT, CDR2 FRNRAP. This CDR3 is 15 amino acids long. The CDR3 region has the DNA TGTGCTAGTGGTTTGGGTAGCGGGAGGGGAGAGACCCAGTACTTC. It yields the protein CASGLGSGRGETQYF.

This chain links TRBV5-4 with TRBJ2-2; 11 bases align to TRBD1. The CDR3 contains 16 residues. With V trimmed by 4 bases and J by 5 bases, 7 bases remained unmatched. The germline V gene encodes CDR1 SGHNT and CDR2 YYREEE (reference sequence). This CDR3 reads CASSPGTGGQTGELFF. For the CDR3, the DNA is TGTGCCAGCAGCCCAGGGACAGGGGGTCAGACCGGGGAGCTGTTTTTT. The complete variable domain, with remaining parts taken from reference TRBV5-4 and TRBJ2-2, reads ETGVTQSPTHLIKTRGQQVTLRCSSQSGHNTVSWYQQALGQGPQFIFQYYREEENGRGNFPPRFSGLQFPNYSSELNVNALELDDSALYLCASSPGTGGQTGELFFGEGSRLTVL.

With regard to this clone: A read error may produce the germline difference seen at one junction end. The J gene is TRBJ2-7, the V gene TRBV18; 7 bases fit TRBD1. The CDR3 is made up of 17 amino acids. Germline V CDR1 and CDR2: KGHSH, LQKENI. The CDR3 loop is CASSPILKQGNSNEQYF. CDR3 DNA: TGTGCCAGCTCACCAATTTTAAAACAGGGGAACTCCAACGAGCAGTACTTC.

The V and J genes are TRBV7-9 and TRBJ1-4; tentatively, D is TRBD1 (6 bases). CDR3 length equals 16 residues. V shed 6 bases and J shed 4 bases, with 18 bases lying between them. Germline V gene data show CDR1 as SEHNR and CDR2 as FQNEAQ (reference sequence). CDR3 nucleotides: TGTGCCAGCAGGTCCCGCCAGGACAGTAATAATGAAAAACTGTTTTTT. Amino acid sequence: CASRSRQDSNNEKLFF.

DNA of the CDR3: TGCGCCAGCAGCTCAACACCGGGACAGGGGGGCGAGCAGTACTTC. Protein sequence: CASSSTPGQGGEQYF. The chain recombines TRBV5-1 with TRBJ2-7, with 11 bases identical to TRBD1. V lost 3 bases and J lost 6; bases outside the gene matches: 8. The germline gives CDR1 SGHRS, CDR2 YFSETQ. CDR3 size: 15 residues.